These 5 T cell receptor beta chains originate from one sample sequenced in a study of CD8 T cells in Susac syndrome. About 0.5 to 1 ug RNA was reverse transcribed with random hexamers. Using its own MiXCR run on the immunoSEQ multiplex PCR reads, TCRdb lists one record per CDR3 protein. Of just over 300,000 distinct CDR3 sequences listed, roughly 94% are singletons. The sample comprised CD4+ T cells from PBMCs. The receptors shown here come from a human donor with multiple sclerosis.

The chain couples TRBV29-1 to TRBJ2-1, with a possible D match to TRBD2 (6 bases). Germline values: CDR1 SQVTM, CDR2 ANQGSEA. The CDR3 runs to 15 residues. Trimming stripped 8 bases from V and 5 bases from J, with 22 bases between. The chain's CDR3 is CSIRTVGGNHNEQFF. The CDR3 DNA sequence: TGCAGCATTCGTACTGTTGGCGGGAATCACAATGAGCAGTTCTTC.

V usage is TRBV3-1 and J usage is TRBJ1-5, with 9 bases lining up with TRBD1. The CDR3 extends over 15 amino acids. CDR1 LGHDT and CDR2 YNNKEL come from the germline V gene (reference sequence). V dropped 2 bases and J dropped 7; count of bases not matched to a gene: 6. CDR3 DNA: TGTGCCAGCAGCCAAACAGGGGGCGGGTTGCAGCCCCAGCATTTT. Translating gives CASSQTGGGLQPQHF. The whole variable domain, remainder taken from reference TRBV3-1 and TRBJ1-5, is DTAVSQTPKYLVTQMGNDKSIKCEQNLGHDTMYWYKQDSKKFLKIMFSYNNKELIINETVPNRFSPKSPDKAHLNLHINSLELGDSAVYFCASSQTGGGLQPQHFGDGTRLSIL.

V gene TRBV10-3 combines with J gene TRBJ2-3, with D perhaps TRBD2 (6 bases). CDR1 and CDR2 from the germline V gene are ENHRY and SYGVKD. The CDR3 runs to 12 residues. V shed 8 bases and J shed 4 bases, with 10 bases lying between them. The CDR3, as DNA: TGTGCCATCGGTCGGGAGTCAGATACGCAGTATTTT. This gives the protein CAIGRESDTQYF.

The gene calls are TRBV20-1 and TRBJ2-3; D unclear. This CDR3 is 15 amino acids long. The germline gives CDR1 DFQATT, CDR2 SNEGSKA (reference sequence). Trimming stripped 6 bases from V and 0 bases from J, with 16 bases between. CDR3 DNA sequence: TGCAGTGCCCAAAATCGGGCAACTAGCACAGATACGCAGTATTTT. This translates into CSAQNRATSTDTQYF.

The rearrangement uses TRBV9 and TRBJ2-5, with D perhaps TRBD2 (6 bases). The J call is doubtful: the DNA matches TRBJ2-1 better. This CDR3 is built from 13 residues. The germline gives CDR1 SGDLS, CDR2 YYNGEE. For the CDR3, the DNA is TGTGCCAGCAGCGTAGAGGCCCGGGGGACCCAGTTCTTC. The encoded protein is CASSVEARGTQFF.